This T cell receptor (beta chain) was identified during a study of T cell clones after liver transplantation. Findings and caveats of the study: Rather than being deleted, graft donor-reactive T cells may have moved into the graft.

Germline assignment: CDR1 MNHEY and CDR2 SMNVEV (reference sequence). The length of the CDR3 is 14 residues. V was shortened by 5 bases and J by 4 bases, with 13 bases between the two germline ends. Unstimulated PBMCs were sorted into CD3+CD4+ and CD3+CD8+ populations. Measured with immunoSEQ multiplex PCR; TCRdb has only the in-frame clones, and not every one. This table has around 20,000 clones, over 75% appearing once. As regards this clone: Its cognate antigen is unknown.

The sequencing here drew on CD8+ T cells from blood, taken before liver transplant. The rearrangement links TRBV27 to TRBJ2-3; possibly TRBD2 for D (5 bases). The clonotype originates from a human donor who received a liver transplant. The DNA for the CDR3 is TGTGCCAGCAGTGTCTCGGACTGGCCAGATACGCAGTATTTT. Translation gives CASSVSDWPDTQYF.